These 29 T cell receptor beta chains were sequenced from one sample in a study of cytomegalovirus exposure and HLA in healthy donors. Profiled with immunoSEQ multiplex PCR; TCRdb holds only in-frame clones, not every one. The sample contains 82,000 or so clones, 85% to 95% of which appear only once. The sequencing sample was made of PBMCs. The receptor source for this set is a man between 18 and 29 years old in good health and CMV-seronegative.

This clone was seen only once. This chain links TRBV4-3 with TRBJ1-2; 7 positions match TRBD1. There are 14 residues in the CDR3. The germline V gene encodes CDR1 LGHNA and CDR2 YSLEER. V was pared by 10 bases and J by 4 bases, with 12 bases of the junction left unmatched. DNA of the CDR3: TGCGCCACCCGCCCCTCCCCAGGGGGCTATGGCTACACCTTC. This gives the protein CATRPSPGGYGYTF.

This sequence joins TRBV9 and TRBJ1-1; D is possibly TRBD1 (6 bases). The CDR3 loop spans 14 amino acids. Germline CDR1 SGDLS, CDR2 YYNGEE. The V end was cut by 4 bases, the J end by 5 bases, with 15 bases between. Written as DNA, the CDR3 is TGTGCCAGCAGCTCCCGGACAGACTCGACTGAAGCTTTCTTT. Translating gives CASSSRTDSTEAFF.

The gene calls are TRBV18 and TRBJ2-1, with 7 bases fitting TRBD1. CDR3 length: 15 residues. J gave up 5 bases and V 3 bases, and 7 bases lay outside the gene matches. The germline V gene has CDR1 KGHSH and CDR2 LQKENI. CDR3 amino acids: CASSPVGGVHNEQFF. CDR3 coding DNA: TGTGCCAGCTCACCGGTAGGGGGCGTGCACAATGAGCAGTTCTTC. The full variable domain, completed using reference TRBV18 and TRBJ2-1, is NAGVMQNPRHLVRRRGQEARLRCSPMKGHSHVYWYRQLPEEGLKFMVYLQKENIIDESGMPKERFSAEFPKEGPSILRIQQVVRGDSAAYFCASSPVGGVHNEQFFGPGTRLTVL.

The rearrangement uses TRBV7-3 and TRBJ1-1; D is unresolved. The CDR3 totals 14 residues. Trimming took 5 bases from V and 5 from J, leaving 15 bases between them. From germline, CDR1 is SGHTA and CDR2 FQGTGA. Written as DNA, the CDR3 is TGTGCCAGCAGCCCCAGCGGCGCGGGTACTGAAGCTTTCTTT. Amino acids: CASSPSGAGTEAFF.

This chain links TRBV2 with TRBJ1-5, with a possible D match to TRBD1 (6 bases). The CDR3 is 14 residues long. V was shortened by 6 bases and J by 2 bases, with 11 bases between the two germline ends. Germline lookup yields CDR1 SNHLY and CDR2 FYNNEI. The CDR3 nucleotides read TGTGCCAGCAGGGACAGACTCGGCAATCAGCCCCAGCATTTT. Translation gives CASRDRLGNQPQHF. The full variable domain, its missing parts supplied by reference TRBV2 and TRBJ1-5, is EPEVTQTPSHQVTQMGQEVILRCVPISNHLYFYWYRQILGQKVEFLVSFYNNEISEKSEIFDDQFSVERPDGSNFTLKIRSTKLEDSAMYFCASRDRLGNQPQHFGDGTRLSIL.

The chain joins TRBV6-6 to TRBJ1-2; a weak D match, TRBD1 (6 bases). This CDR3 is 13 amino acids long. Trimming removed 2 bases from V and 7 bases from J, with 11 bases in between. The V gene's germline CDR1 is MNHNY and CDR2 SVGAGI (reference sequence). The CDR3 region is CASSYGQGFGYTF. The CDR3, as DNA: TGTGCCAGCAGTTACGGTCAGGGGTTTGGCTACACCTTC.

The chain couples TRBV7-9 to TRBJ1-2; the D is unclear. V lost 3 bases and J 8 bases, leaving 16 bases between the germline ends. Germline V gene lookup returns CDR1 SEHNR and CDR2 FQNEAQ (reference sequence). The CDR3 totals 14 residues. CDR3 DNA: TGTGCCAGCAGCTTGTCCGAGGCGGCCCGGGGCTACACCTTC. Translated, it gives CASSLSEAARGYTF.

The chain links TRBV30 to TRBJ2-2, with 7 nucleotides matching TRBD1. The V and J ends lost 1 base and 3 bases, in that order; junction bases with no gene match: 2. Per germline, CDR1 GTSNPN and CDR2 SVGIG (reference sequence). The CDR3 length is 14 residues. The CDR3 bases are TGTGCCTGGAGTGGGCAGGGGGACACCGGGGAGCTGTTTTTT. Protein product: CAWSGQGDTGELFF.

The chain combines TRBV2 with TRBJ1-2; D ambiguous. Germline lookup yields CDR1 SNHLY and CDR2 FYNNEI. The V end was cut by 6 bases, the J end by 8 bases, with 16 bases between. The CDR3 is 13 amino acids. The CDR3, as DNA: TGTGCCAGCAGCCTCAGGTCCTCTGACGGCTACACCTTC. Protein: CASSLRSSDGYTF.

The chain couples TRBV6-6 to TRBJ2-7; D not certain. The CDR3 is made up of 13 amino acids. V lost 1 base, J lost 0 bases, and 4 bases lay in between. The germline CDR1 and CDR2 sequences are MNHNY and SVGAGI (reference sequence). CDR3 DNA sequence: TGTGCCAGCAGTTACTATAGCTCCTACGAGCAGTACTTC. Translating gives CASSYYSSYEQYF.

The CDR3 coding sequence is TGTGCCAGCTCACCAAGTCGCCAGTACAATGAGCAGTTCTTC. The encoded protein is CASSPSRQYNEQFF. V gene TRBV18 combines with J gene TRBJ2-1; no clear D. CDR3 length: 14 amino acids. V lost 2 bases and J 4 bases, leaving 9 bases between the germline ends. Looked up from germline, CDR1 is KGHSH and CDR2 is LQKENI.

This sequence joins TRBV9 and TRBJ1-2; D gene ambiguous. The CDR3 is made up of 15 amino acids. V was pared by 1 base and J by 1 base, with 11 bases between. Germline CDR1 and CDR2: SGDLS and YYNGEE. CDR3 sequence (DNA): TGTGCCAGCAGCGTATCGAGCCCTCTTAACTATGGCTACACCTTC. This codes for CASSVSSPLNYGYTF.

The genes are TRBV5-4 and TRBJ1-3; 9 bases are shared with TRBD1. The CDR3 has 16 amino acids. Germline V CDR1 and CDR2: SGHNT, YYREEE (reference sequence). The V and J ends lost 2 bases and 2 bases, in that order; junction bases with no gene match: 5. The chain's CDR3 is CASSFGGQGTGNTIYF. The CDR3, as DNA: TGTGCCAGCAGCTTTGGGGGACAGGGTACTGGAAACACCATATATTTT.

The rearrangement uses TRBV5-1 and TRBJ2-2; possibly TRBD1 for D (6 bases). The ends were cut back, 1 base at V and 1 base at J, with 11 bases in the middle. CDR3 length equals 16 residues. CDR1 and CDR2 (germline): SGHRS, YFSETQ. CDR3 sequence (DNA): TGCGCCAGCAGCTTGTCCCGACAGGTGAACACCGGGGAGCTGTTTTTT. Translated, it gives CASSLSRQVNTGELFF.

The chain carries TRBV10-2 and TRBJ1-1; D remains ambiguous. Germline values: CDR1 WSHSY, CDR2 SAAADI. The CDR3 has 13 residues. Trimming stripped 3 bases from V and 7 bases from J, with 12 bases between. The CDR3 DNA is TGCGCCAGCAGTGAAACGGGTAACGGTGAAGCTTTCTTT. Encoded protein: CASSETGNGEAFF.

The J gene is TRBJ2-2, the V gene TRBV11-3; maybe TRBD1 (7 bases). The CDR3 extends over 17 amino acids. Trimming cost V 5 bases and J 5 bases, with 21 bases left between them. Germline V gives CDR1 SGHNT, CDR2 YENEEA. The CDR3 region is CASSPGVAGGTTGELFF. In DNA form, the CDR3 reads TGTGCCAGCAGCCCGGGGGTGGCAGGGGGTACAACCGGGGAGCTGTTTTTT.

This chain uses TRBV13 with TRBJ2-1; 8 positions agree with TRBD2. Germline V CDR1 and CDR2: PRHDT, FYEKMQ (reference sequence). V gave up 4 bases and J gave up 0 bases; unmatched junction bases: 14. The CDR3 consists of 19 residues. As DNA, the CDR3 is TGTGCCAGCAGCTCCAATCCCCCCTTAGCGGGAAGCTCCTACAATGAGCAGTTCTTC. Its protein product is CASSSNPPLAGSSYNEQFF.

This sequence joins TRBV18 and TRBJ1-2; possibly TRBD1 for D (6 bases). Trimming took 0 bases from V and 5 from J, leaving 16 bases between them. The CDR3 contains 16 residues. The germline CDR1 and CDR2 sequences are KGHSH and LQKENI. The CDR3 sequence is CASSPPSQGLGYGYTF. The CDR3 DNA reads TGTGCCAGCTCACCACCGTCTCAGGGGTTAGGGTATGGCTACACCTTC.

This chain uses TRBV5-1 with TRBJ1-1, with a tentative D call TRBD1 (5 bases). Germline-derived CDR1 and CDR2 are SGHRS and YFSETQ. With 0 bases removed from V and 4 bases from J, the gap between germline ends came to 16 bases. CDR3 length: 16 residues. The CDR3 protein is CASSLGGAALGTEAFF. The CDR3 nucleotides read TGCGCCAGCAGCTTGGGTGGGGCAGCCCTTGGCACTGAAGCTTTCTTT. The variable domain in full, completed from reference TRBV5-1 and TRBJ1-1, reads KAGVTQTPRYLIKTRGQQVTLSCSPISGHRSVSWYQQTPGQGLQFLFEYFSETQRNKGNFPGRFSGRQFSNSRSEMNVSTLELGDSALYLCASSLGGAALGTEAFFGQGTRLTVV.

The chain is built from TRBV7-9 and TRBJ1-1; D is undetermined. The V end was cut by 3 bases, the J end by 0 bases, with 8 bases between. The CDR3 is made up of 14 amino acids. Germline CDR1 and CDR2: SEHNR and FQNEAQ (reference sequence). CDR3 amino acids: CASSFGGLNTEAFF. The CDR3 DNA is TGTGCCAGCAGCTTCGGCGGCTTGAACACTGAAGCTTTCTTT.

This rearrangement joins TRBV19 to TRBJ1-3; 7 positions agree with TRBD1. Germline V CDR1 and CDR2: LNHDA, SQIVND (reference sequence). V shed 4 bases, J shed 8 bases, and the junction held 8 bases outside the gene matches. CDR3 size: 14 residues. The CDR3 coding sequence is TGTGCCAGTAGTAGGGGACAGCCGCTGGACACCATATATTTT. Protein: CASSRGQPLDTIYF.

V is TRBV10-3 and J is TRBJ1-5; 8 nucleotides agree with TRBD1. In germline, CDR1 is ENHRY, CDR2 SYGVKD. J gave up 7 bases and V 5 bases, and 7 bases lay outside the gene matches. This CDR3 region has 14 residues. The CDR3 sequence is CAISQDRDSQPQHF. In nucleotides, the CDR3 is TGTGCCATCAGTCAGGACAGGGATAGCCAGCCCCAGCATTTT.

The gene calls are TRBV4-2 and TRBJ2-1; TRBD1 might be the D (6 bases). Between the trimmed V and J ends, which lost 2 bases and 7 bases, there was a span of 12 bases. This CDR3 region has 14 residues. Germline CDR1 reads LGHNA; CDR2 reads YNFKEQ. The CDR3 loop reads CASSQPQRGNEQFF. The CDR3 DNA reads as TGTGCCAGCAGCCAACCTCAAAGGGGGAATGAGCAGTTCTTC.

V and J are TRBV5-1 and TRBJ2-7; D gene ambiguous. Trimming cost V 1 base and J 0 bases, with 8 bases left between them. Per the germline V gene, CDR1 is SGHRS and CDR2 is YFSETQ. The CDR3 totals 14 residues. Here the CDR3 DNA reads TGCGCCAGCAGCTTGCTGGGCAGCTCCTACGAGCAGTACTTC. Translated, it gives CASSLLGSSYEQYF.

The V call is TRBV30, the J call TRBJ2-1, with TRBD2 matching over 7 bases. Germline V lookup: CDR1 GTSNPN, CDR2 SVGIG (reference sequence). This CDR3 region has 15 residues. V lost 0 bases, J lost 8 bases, and 10 bases stayed unmatched. The CDR3 DNA follows: TGTGCCTGGAGTGTCCGACTAGCCGCTTCATATGAGCAGTTCTTC. Amino acids: CAWSVRLAASYEQFF. Based on the CDR3 plus reference TRBV30 and TRBJ2-1, the full variable domain is SQTIHQWPATLVQPVGSPLSLECTVEGTSNPNLYWYRQAAGRGLQLLFYSVGIGQISSEVPQNLSASRPQDRQFILSSKKLLLSDSGFYLCAWSVRLAASYEQFFGPGTRLTVL.

V and J are TRBV10-3 and TRBJ2-1; TRBD2 matches 12 bases. The germline V gene has CDR1 ENHRY and CDR2 SYGVKD. After removal of 4 bases from V and 6 bases from J, the junction contained 10 bases not matched to a gene. The CDR3 totals 17 residues. The CDR3 DNA reads as TGTGCCATCAGTGGACTAGCGGGAGTTAGGGGGGCCAATGAGCAGTTCTTC. Amino acids: CAISGLAGVRGANEQFF.

The rearrangement joins TRBV30 to TRBJ2-5; D perhaps matches TRBD1 (6 bases). This CDR3 contains 14 residues. Deletions cut 7 bases from V and 4 bases from J, with 19 bases between. Germline CDR1 is GTSNPN and CDR2 is SVGIG (reference sequence). The CDR3 DNA reads TGTGCCTCTAGGTCGGCAGGGGAAGCAGAGACCCAGTACTTC. Translated, it gives CASRSAGEAETQYF. Using reference TRBV30 and TRBJ2-5 for the parts outside the CDR3, the full variable domain is SQTIHQWPATLVQPVGSPLSLECTVEGTSNPNLYWYRQAAGRGLQLLFYSVGIGQISSEVPQNLSASRPQDRQFILSSKKLLLSDSGFYLCASRSAGEAETQYFGPGTRLLVL.

V usage is TRBV7-6 and J usage is TRBJ1-1, with 7 bases that match TRBD1. CDR3 length: 14 residues. The ends lost 2 bases at V and 7 bases at J; junction bases unmatched: 7. The germline CDR1 and CDR2 sequences are SGHVS and FNYEAQ. The CDR3 here is CASSLSDRALEAFF. CDR3 sequence (DNA): TGTGCCAGCAGCTTATCCGACAGGGCCCTTGAAGCTTTCTTT.

V usage is TRBV7-9 and J usage is TRBJ1-4, with 10 bases aligning to TRBD1. Germline V gene data show CDR1 as SEHNR and CDR2 as FQNEAQ (reference sequence). The CDR3 runs to 14 residues. The V segment lost 5 bases and the J segment 8 bases; nucleotides outside the gene matches: 5. In DNA form, the CDR3 reads TGTGCCAGCAGCGGCCGGGACAGGGGAGAAAAACTGTTTTTT. It translates to CASSGRDRGEKLFF.